These 12 T cell receptor beta chains were all obtained from the same sample, sequenced in a study of T cell responses to AZD1222 COVID-19 vaccine. Assay: immunoSEQ multiplex PCR; the TCRdb copy retains only in-frame clones and omits some. The sample lists approximately 130,000 clones, about 93% occurring once. This material consisted of peripheral blood, taken on day 0 of AZD1222 vaccination. These receptors were obtained from an adult in good health.

This clone was recorded a few times. The chain links TRBV7-9 to TRBJ1-5; a possible D gene is TRBD1 (5 bases). This CDR3 has 16 amino acids. Looked up from germline, CDR1 is SEHNR and CDR2 is FQNEAQ (reference sequence). V was cut by 0 bases and J by 1 base, with 10 bases left in between. CDR3 sequence (DNA): TGTGCCAGCAGCTTAGCGGCAGGGCCCAGCAATCAGCCCCAGCATTTT. Protein: CASSLAAGPSNQPQHF.

This chain links TRBV7-9 with TRBJ1-5; 11 nucleotides align to TRBD1. CDR3 length: 19 amino acids. Germline V gives CDR1 SEHNR, CDR2 FQNEAQ (reference sequence). V trimming: 3 bases; J trimming: 0 bases; junction bases outside the gene matches: 10. This chain's CDR3 is CASSFVGTGGLNSNQPQHF. CDR3 DNA: TGTGCCAGCAGCTTTGTTGGGACAGGGGGTTTGAATAGCAATCAGCCCCAGCATTTT.

The CDR3, as DNA: TGTGCCAGCAGCTTGACAGTGAACACTGAAGCTTTCTTT. It codes for CASSLTVNTEAFF. V is TRBV6-5 and J is TRBJ1-1, with a possible D match to TRBD1 (5 bases). The germline CDR1 and CDR2 sequences are MNHEY and SVGAGI. V lost 6 bases to trimming and J lost 0 bases, with 8 bases between them. The CDR3 consists of 13 residues.

A single count supports this clone. This chain joins TRBV10-3 and TRBJ1-2, with a weak D call TRBD1 (6 bases). The V and J ends lost 3 bases and 1 base respectively, with 12 bases between them. CDR3 length: 15 amino acids. Germline-derived CDR1 and CDR2 are ENHRY and SYGVKD. DNA for the CDR3: TGTGCCATCAGTGAAGGCCGGGGACATAACTATGGCTACACCTTC. This sequence encodes CAISEGRGHNYGYTF.

The gene calls are TRBV11-2 and TRBJ1-3; D is undetermined. Per the germline V gene, CDR1 is SGHAT and CDR2 is FQNNGV. V shed 1 base and J shed 4 bases, with 2 bases lying between them. This CDR3 has 12 amino acids. CDR3 coding DNA: TGTGCCAGCAGCTTAGCGGGAAACACCATATATTTT. Translation gives CASSLAGNTIYF.

The gene calls are TRBV5-1 and TRBJ1-4; D perhaps matches TRBD1 (5 bases). V shed 0 bases and J shed 7 bases, with 10 bases lying between them. Germline assignment: CDR1 SGHRS and CDR2 YFSETQ. This CDR3 contains 14 residues. The CDR3 DNA reads as TGCGCCAGCAGCTTGGAGTCCCAGGGTGAAAAACTGTTTTTT. Translated: CASSLESQGEKLFF.

The V and J genes are TRBV6-5 and TRBJ1-3, with a possible D match to TRBD1 (6 bases). Trimming left V 0 bases short and J 5 bases short, with 14 bases between. CDR3 length: 16 residues. Per the germline V gene, CDR1 is MNHEY and CDR2 is SVGAGI. CDR3 DNA sequence: TGTGCCAGCAGTTACTCGTTTGGGGGGCGTAGAAACACCATATATTTT. Translation gives CASSYSFGGRRNTIYF.

The chain carries TRBV18 and TRBJ1-1; unclear D gene. V was shortened by 6 bases and J by 8 bases, with 19 bases between the two germline ends. Germline V gene lookup returns CDR1 KGHSH and CDR2 LQKENI. The CDR3 has 14 residues. DNA of the CDR3: TGTGCCAGCTCCCCTCCGTATAGCTTCGCAGAAGCTTTCTTT. Residues: CASSPPYSFAEAFF.

The chain combines TRBV10-1 with TRBJ2-1, with TRBD1 as a possible D gene (5 bases). The CDR3 extends over 18 amino acids. Per the germline V gene, CDR1 is WNHNN and CDR2 is SYGVQD (reference sequence). The V end lost 0 bases, the J end lost 0 bases, and 15 bases lay between the germline ends. CDR3 coding DNA: TGCGCCAGCAGTGAGTCGAGGTGGGGCGGAAACTCCTACAATGAGCAGTTCTTC. Encoded protein: CASSESRWGGNSYNEQFF.

This clone occurred a few times. The chain has TRBV7-2 and TRBJ2-7; 7 bases are a match to TRBD1. The CDR3 runs 15 residues. V shed 4 bases, J shed 0 bases, and the junction held 6 bases outside the gene matches. Germline values: CDR1 SGHTA, CDR2 FQGNSA. CDR3 sequence: CASSSQGSSSYEQYF. In DNA form, the CDR3 reads TGTGCCAGCAGCTCACAGGGGTCTAGCTCCTACGAGCAGTACTTC.

The chain recombines TRBV9 with TRBJ2-3; 9 nucleotides align to TRBD1. Losses at the gene ends were 4 bases for V and 6 bases for J; bases not matched to a gene: 12. The V gene's germline CDR1 is SGDLS and CDR2 YYNGEE. The length of the CDR3 is 16 residues. The CDR3 nucleotides read TGTGCCAGCAGCCCACGCCCCGGGACAGGGACTGATACGCAGTATTTT. Its protein product is CASSPRPGTGTDTQYF.

The chain joins TRBV28 to TRBJ1-1; 7 bases are a match to TRBD1. Germline values: CDR1 MDHEN, CDR2 SYDVKM. CDR3 length equals 15 residues. J was trimmed by 7 bases and V by 6 bases; bases with no gene match: 14. The CDR3 is CASRLPGTVDREAFF. The CDR3 DNA sequence: TGTGCCAGCAGACTCCCCGGGACAGTTGACCGTGAAGCTTTCTTT.